This T cell receptor (beta chain) appears in the sequencing data of a study of CD8 T cells in Susac syndrome (dated by TCRdb to about 2019). For context, the study as a whole: Repertoire sequencing was used to test whether CD8+ T cell activation and differentiation in Susac syndrome was antigen driven. The study compared CD8+ T cell repertoire clonality among roughly eleven healthy donors, roughly 14 Susac syndrome patients and some 16 multiple sclerosis patients.

Findings and caveats that apply to the study as a whole: The TCR sequencing and HLA analysis was acknowledged to have included a relatively small number of individuals.

About this clonotype: The antigen it recognizes is unknown. Qualities for individual bases were not recorded, and no much larger clone is one base off.

The CDR3 measures 13 amino acids from cysteine to phenylalanine. Only CDR3 DNA remains: 39 bases, in frame from the first base. Via the germline V gene (reference sequence), CDR1 is DFQATT and CDR2 SNEGSKA. Here V drops 0 bases and J drops 11 bases, and the junction holds 9 bases not matched to any gene. High-throughput TCR beta sequencing profiled peripheral blood CD8+ and CD4+ T cells from healthy donors, Susac syndrome patients and multiple sclerosis patients. Healthy donors were age- and sex-matched controls. Bulk CD8+ and CD4+ T cells were purified by magnetic negative isolation, whereas CD8+ TEMRA cells were enriched by FACS. Blood was drawn into EDTA tubes, processed within 24 hours, and PBMCs were isolated by density gradient centrifugation. PBMCs destined for TCR sequencing were cryopreserved in liquid nitrogen and later thawed in a 37 °C water bath. The sorted or isolated CD4+, CD8+ and CD8+ TEMRA cells reached a purity of at least 90%.

RNA was extracted using the RNeasy kit, and about 0.45 to 1 ug of the RNA was reverse transcribed with random hexamers. The immunoSEQ multiplex PCR assay, which covers 54 Vbeta and 13 Jbeta segments, was used to amplify TCR beta CDR3 regions. To correct PCR amplification bias, a synthetic template baseline was used for both primer optimization and computational correction. The authors' analysis ran thus. Reads were assigned to V, D and J genes according to IMGT and analyzed in immunoSEQ Analyzer, with only productive sequences retained. Clonality was calculated as one minus the Shannon entropy normalized by log2 of the number of productive unique sequences. For each patient and control, public and private clones were evaluated within the 100 most prevalent clones. Susac-specific clones were defined as absent from healthy and MS cohorts, approximately 1,000 published viral clones and other ImmuneACCESS disease sequences. TCRdb handled the public reads itself, with Q25 trimming in fastp and clone calling in MiXCR, and kept productive beta chains. Each CDR3 protein gets just one entry, which takes the most common genes and DNA from the rows behind it. The V and J calls follow TCRdb's processing rather than the paper's. Across this sample there are fewer than 150,000 distinct CDR3 sequences, with 94% seen only once. Around 0.29% of the sample rests with the top ten.

This receptor was obtained from a human donor in good health. The chain joins TRBV20-1 to TRBJ1-2, with 7 junctional bases fitting TRBD1. The sequenced material came from CD8+ T cells from PBMCs. The sequenced DNA is TGCAGTGCTAGAGATTGGCGGACAGGCGGATACACCTTC. Its translation is CSARDWRTGGYTF.